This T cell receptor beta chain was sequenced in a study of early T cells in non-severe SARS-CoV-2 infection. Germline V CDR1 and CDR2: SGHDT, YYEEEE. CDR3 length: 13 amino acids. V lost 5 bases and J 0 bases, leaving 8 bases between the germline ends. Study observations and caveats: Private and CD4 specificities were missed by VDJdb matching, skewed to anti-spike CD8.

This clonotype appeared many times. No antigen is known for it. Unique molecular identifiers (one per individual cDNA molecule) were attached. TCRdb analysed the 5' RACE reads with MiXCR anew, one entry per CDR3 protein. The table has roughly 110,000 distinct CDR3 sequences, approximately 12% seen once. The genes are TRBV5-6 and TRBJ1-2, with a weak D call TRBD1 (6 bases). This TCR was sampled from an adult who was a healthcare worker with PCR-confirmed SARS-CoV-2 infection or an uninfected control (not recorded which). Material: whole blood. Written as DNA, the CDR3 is TGTGCCAGCAGGTGGACAGCTAACTATGGCTACACCTTC. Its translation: CASRWTANYGYTF.